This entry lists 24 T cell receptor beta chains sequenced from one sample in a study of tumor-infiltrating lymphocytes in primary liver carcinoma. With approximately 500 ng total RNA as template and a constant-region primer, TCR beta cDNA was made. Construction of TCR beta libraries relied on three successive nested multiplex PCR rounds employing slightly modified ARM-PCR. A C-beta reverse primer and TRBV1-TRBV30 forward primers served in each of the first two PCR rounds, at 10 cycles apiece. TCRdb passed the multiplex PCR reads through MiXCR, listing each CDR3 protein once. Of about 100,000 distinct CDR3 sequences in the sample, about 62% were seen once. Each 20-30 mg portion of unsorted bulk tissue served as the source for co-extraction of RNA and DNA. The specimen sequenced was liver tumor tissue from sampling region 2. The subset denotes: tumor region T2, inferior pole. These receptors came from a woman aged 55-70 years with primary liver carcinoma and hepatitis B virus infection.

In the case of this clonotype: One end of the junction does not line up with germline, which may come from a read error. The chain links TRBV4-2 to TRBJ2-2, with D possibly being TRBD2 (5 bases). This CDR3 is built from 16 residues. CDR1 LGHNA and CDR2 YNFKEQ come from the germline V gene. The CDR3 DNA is TGTGCCAGCAGCCGCCAGGTTCGCGCGAACACCGGGGAGCTGTCTTTT. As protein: CASSRQVRANTGELSF.

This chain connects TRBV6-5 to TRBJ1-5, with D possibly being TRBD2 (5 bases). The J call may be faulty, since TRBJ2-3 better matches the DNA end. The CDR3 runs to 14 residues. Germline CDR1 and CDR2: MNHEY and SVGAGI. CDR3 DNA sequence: TGTGCCAGCAGTTACACCGAGGGCGGTCAGCCCCAGTATTTT. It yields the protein CASSYTEGGQPQYF.

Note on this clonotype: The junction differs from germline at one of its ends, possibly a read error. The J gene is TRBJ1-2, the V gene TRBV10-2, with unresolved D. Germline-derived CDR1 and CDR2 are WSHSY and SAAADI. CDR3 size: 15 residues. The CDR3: CASSDPSARMENYTF. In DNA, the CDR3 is TGCGCCAGCAGTGACCCCAGTGCCCGTATGGAGAACTACACATTC.

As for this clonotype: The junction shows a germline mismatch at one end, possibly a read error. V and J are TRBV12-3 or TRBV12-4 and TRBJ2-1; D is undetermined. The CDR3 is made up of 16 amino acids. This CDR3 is CASSKVVWVSDNEHFF. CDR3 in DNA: TGTGCCAGCAGTAAAGTTGTGTGGGTGAGCGACAATGAGCATTTCTTC.

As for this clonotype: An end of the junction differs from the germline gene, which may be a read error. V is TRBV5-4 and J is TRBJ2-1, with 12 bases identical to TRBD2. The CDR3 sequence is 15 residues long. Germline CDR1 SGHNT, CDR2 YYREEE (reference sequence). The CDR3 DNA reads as TGTGCCAGCAGCGTCGGACTAGCGGGGTACAATGAGAAGTTCTTC. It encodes CASSVGLAGYNEKFF.

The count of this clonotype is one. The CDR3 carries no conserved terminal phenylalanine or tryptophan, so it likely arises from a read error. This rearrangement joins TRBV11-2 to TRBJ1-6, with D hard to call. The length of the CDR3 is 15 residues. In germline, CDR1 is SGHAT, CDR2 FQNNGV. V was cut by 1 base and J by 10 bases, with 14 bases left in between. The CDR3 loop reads CASSLVVAAISPLHL. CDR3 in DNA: TGTGCCAGCAGCTTAGTGGTGGCAGCTATCTCACCCCTCCACTTG.

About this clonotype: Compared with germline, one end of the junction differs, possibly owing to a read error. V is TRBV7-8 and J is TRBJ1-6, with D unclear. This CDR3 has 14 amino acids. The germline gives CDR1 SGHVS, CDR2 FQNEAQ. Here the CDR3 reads CASSLLSNNSALHF. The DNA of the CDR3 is TGTGCCAGCAGCTTACTGTCCAATAATTCAGCCCTCCACTTT.

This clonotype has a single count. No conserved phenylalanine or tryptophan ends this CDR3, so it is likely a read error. The CDR3 DNA sequence: TGTGCCAGCAACCTGACAGGGGGCGGGCAGCCCCAGCATTGT. It yields the protein CASNLTGGGQPQHC. The V and J genes are TRBV12-3 or TRBV12-4 and TRBJ1-5; 10 nucleotides line up with TRBD1. J lost 7 bases, V lost 7 bases, and 7 bases had no gene match. The CDR3 runs to 14 residues.

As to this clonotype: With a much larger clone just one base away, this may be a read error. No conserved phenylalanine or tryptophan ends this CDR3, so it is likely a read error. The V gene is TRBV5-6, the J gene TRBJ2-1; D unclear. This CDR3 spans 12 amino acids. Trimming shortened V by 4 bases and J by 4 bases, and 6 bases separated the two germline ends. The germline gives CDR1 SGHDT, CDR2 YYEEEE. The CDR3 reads CASSISYNEQFL. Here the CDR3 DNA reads TGTGCCAGCAGCATTAGTTACAATGAGCAGTTCTTA.

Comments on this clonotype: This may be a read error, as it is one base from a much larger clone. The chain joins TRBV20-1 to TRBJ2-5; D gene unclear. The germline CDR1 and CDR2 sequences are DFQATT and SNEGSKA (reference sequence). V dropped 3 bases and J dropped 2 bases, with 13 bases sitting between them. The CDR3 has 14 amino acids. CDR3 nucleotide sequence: TGCAGTGCTAGGATAGTGGGCTCACAAGAGACCCAGTACTTC. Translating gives CSARIVGSQETQYF.

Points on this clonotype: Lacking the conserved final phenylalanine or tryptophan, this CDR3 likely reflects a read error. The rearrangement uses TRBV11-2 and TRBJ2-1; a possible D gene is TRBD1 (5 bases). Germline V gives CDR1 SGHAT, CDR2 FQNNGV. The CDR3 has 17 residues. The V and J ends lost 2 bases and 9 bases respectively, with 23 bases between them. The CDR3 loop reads CASSLTHGKGYRGEQFS. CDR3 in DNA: TGTGCCAGCAGCTTAACCCACGGAAAGGGGTACAGAGGTGAGCAGTTCTCC.

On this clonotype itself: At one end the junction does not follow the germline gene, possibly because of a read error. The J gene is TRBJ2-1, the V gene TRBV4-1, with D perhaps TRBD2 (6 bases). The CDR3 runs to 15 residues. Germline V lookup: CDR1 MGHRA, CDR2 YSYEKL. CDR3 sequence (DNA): TGTGCCAGCAGCCAAGATGAGACCCCGGGACTCGAGCAGTTCTTC. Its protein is CASSQDETPGLEQFF.

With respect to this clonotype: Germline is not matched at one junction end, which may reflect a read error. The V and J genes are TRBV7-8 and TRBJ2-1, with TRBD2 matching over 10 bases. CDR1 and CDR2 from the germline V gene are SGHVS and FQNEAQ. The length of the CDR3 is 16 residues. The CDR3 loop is CASSLELAGSWDEHFF. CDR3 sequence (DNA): TGTGCCAGCAGCTTAGAACTAGCGGGATCTTGGGATGAGCACTTCTTC.

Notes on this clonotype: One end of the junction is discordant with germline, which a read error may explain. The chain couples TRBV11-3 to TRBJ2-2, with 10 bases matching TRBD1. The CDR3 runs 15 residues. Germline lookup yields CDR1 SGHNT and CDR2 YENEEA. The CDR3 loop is CASNPRTGGSGELSF. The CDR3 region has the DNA TGTGCCAGCAACCCACGGACAGGGGGTTCCGGGGAGCTATCTTTT.

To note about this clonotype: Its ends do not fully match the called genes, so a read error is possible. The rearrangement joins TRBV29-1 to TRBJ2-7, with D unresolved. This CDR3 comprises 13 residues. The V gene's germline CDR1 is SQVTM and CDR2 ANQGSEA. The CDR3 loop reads CSIGQRSSHEQYF. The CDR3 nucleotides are TGCAGCATTGGGCAGAGGAGCTCCCACGAGCAATACTTC.

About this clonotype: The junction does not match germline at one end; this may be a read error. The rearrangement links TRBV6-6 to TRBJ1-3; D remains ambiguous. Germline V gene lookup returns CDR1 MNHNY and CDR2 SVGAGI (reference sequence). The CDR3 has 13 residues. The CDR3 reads CVSKGFSGNTIYF. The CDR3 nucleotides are TGTGTCAGCAAGGGATTCTCTGGAAACACCATATATTTT.

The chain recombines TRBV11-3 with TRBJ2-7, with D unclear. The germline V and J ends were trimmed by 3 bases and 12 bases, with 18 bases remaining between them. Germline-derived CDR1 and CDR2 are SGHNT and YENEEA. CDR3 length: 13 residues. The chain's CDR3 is CASSFGRSYGLYF. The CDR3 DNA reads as TGTGCCAGCAGCTTCGGACGGAGCTACGGGCTGTACTTC.

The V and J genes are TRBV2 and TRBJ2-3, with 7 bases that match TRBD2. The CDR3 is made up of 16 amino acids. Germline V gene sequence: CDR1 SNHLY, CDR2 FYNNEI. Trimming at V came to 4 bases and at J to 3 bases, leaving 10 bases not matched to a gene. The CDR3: CASSGGVNGRTDTQYF. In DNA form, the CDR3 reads TGTGCCAGCAGTGGAGGTGTTAACGGGAGGACAGATACGCAGTATTTT.

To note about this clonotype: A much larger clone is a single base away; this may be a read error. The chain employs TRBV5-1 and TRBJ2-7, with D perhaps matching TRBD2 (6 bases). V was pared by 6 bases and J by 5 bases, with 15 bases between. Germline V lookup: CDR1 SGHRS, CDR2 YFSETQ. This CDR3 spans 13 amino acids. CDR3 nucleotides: TGCGCCAGCACTTCCGCCTCGGGAGACGAGCAGTACTTC. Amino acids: CASTSASGDEQYF.

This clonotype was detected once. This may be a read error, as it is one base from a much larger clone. CDR3 residues: CASSATSPGTAYELYF. DNA for the CDR3: TGTGCCAGCTCAGCCACAAGCCCCGGGACAGCCTACGAGCTGTACTTC. The gene calls are TRBV18 and TRBJ2-7, with 7 bases aligning to TRBD1. This CDR3 contains 16 residues. Per germline, CDR1 KGHSH and CDR2 LQKENI.

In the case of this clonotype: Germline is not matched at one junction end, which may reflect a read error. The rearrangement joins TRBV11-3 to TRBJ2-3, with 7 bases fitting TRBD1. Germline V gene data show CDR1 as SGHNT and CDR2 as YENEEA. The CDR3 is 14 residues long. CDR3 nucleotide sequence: TGTACCAGCAGCCATCGGACAGGCACAGATACTCGGTATTTT. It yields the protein CTSSHRTGTDTRYF.

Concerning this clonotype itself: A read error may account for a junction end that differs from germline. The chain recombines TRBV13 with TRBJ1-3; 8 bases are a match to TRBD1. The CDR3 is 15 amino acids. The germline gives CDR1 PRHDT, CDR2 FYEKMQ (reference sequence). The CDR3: CASSPGDRFGITIYF. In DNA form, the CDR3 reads TGTGCCAGCAGTCCGGGGGACAGGTTTGGAATCACCATATATTTT.

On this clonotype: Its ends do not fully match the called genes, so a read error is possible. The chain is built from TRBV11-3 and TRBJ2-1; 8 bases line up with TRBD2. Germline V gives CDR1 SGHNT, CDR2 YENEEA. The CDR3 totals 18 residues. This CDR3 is CARSLGQGGRTGYNEQFF. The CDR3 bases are TGCGCCAGGAGCTTAGGTCAAGGCGGGAGGACCGGCTACAATGAGCAGTTCTTC.

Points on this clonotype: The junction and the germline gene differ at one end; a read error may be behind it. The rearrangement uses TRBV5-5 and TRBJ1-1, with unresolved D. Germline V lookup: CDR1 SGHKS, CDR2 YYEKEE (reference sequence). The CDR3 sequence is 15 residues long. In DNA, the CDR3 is TGTGCCAGCAGGCGCGAAGACTACACGAACACTGAAGCTTCCTTT. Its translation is CASRREDYTNTEASF.